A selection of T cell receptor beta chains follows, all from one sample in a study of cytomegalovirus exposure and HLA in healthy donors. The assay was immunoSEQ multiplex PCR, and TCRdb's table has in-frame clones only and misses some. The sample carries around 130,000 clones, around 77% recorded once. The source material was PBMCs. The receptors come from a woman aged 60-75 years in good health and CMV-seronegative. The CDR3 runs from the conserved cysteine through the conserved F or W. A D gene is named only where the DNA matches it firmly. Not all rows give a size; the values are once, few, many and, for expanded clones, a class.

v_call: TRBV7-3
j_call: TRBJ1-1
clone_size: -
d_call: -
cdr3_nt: TGTGCCAGCAAACTTACCATGAACACTGAAGCTTTCTTT
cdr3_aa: CASKLTMNTEAFF

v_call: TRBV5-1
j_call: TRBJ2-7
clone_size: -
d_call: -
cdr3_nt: TGCGCCAGCAGCCCCGAACGGGGGAACTACGAGCAGTACTTC
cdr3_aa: CASSPERGNYEQYF

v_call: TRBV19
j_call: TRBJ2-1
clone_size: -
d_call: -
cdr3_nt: TGTGCCAGTAGCTTGAGGGGGGGGGCAAGGATTGAGCAGTTCTTC
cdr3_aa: CASSLRGGARIEQFF

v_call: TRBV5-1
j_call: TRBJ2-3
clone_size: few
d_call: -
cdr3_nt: TGCGCCACCACGACTGGGGGCAGCACAGATACGCAGTATTTT
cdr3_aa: CATTTGGSTDTQYF

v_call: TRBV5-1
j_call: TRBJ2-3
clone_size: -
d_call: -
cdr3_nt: TGCGCCAGCAGCCCGGGTACTGGCGCCCTTCTCACAGATACGCAGTATTTT
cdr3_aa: CASSPGTGALLTDTQYF

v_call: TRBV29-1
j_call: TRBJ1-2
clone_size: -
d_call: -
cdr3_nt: TGCAGCGCGCGTGGCTACACCTTC
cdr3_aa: CSARGYTF

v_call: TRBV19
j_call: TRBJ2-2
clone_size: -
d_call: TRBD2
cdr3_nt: TGTGCCAGTAGTATTCGGACTAGTCGGATACACAACACCGGGGAGCTGTTTTTT
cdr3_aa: CASSIRTSRIHNTGELFF

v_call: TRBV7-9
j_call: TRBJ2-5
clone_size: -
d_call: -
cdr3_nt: TGTGCCAGCAGCTCTAGCCCCGTCGGGGAAGAGACCCAGTACTTC
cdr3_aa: CASSSSPVGEETQYF

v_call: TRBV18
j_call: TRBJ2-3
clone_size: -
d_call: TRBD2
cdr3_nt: TGTGCCAGCTCACCATTACCCCAAGCGGGAGCCAGCACAGATACGCAGTATTTT
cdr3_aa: CASSPLPQAGASTDTQYF

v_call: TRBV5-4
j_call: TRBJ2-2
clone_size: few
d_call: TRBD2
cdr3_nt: TGTGCCAGCAGCTCCCTAGCGGGAGGTACCGGGGAGCTGTTTTTT
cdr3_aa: CASSSLAGGTGELFF

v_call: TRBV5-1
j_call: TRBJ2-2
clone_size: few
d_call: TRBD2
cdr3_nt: TGCGCCAGCAGCTTGGGACTAGCGGGAAGGGTCGGGGAGCTGTTTTTT
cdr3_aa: CASSLGLAGRVGELFF

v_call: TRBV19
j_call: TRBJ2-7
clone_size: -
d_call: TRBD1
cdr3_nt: TGTGCCAGTAGTTTTGGACAGGATGGCTACGAGCAGTACTTC
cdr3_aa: CASSFGQDGYEQYF

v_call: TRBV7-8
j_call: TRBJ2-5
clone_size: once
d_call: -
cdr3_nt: TGTGCCAGCAGCTTAGCTACCCCAGGGAGGGAGACCCAGTACTTC
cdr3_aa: CASSLATPGRETQYF

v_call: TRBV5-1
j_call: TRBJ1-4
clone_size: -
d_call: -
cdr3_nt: TGCGCCAGCAGCTTGGTCGCGGTTCGGGAAAAACTGTTTTTT
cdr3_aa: CASSLVAVREKLFF

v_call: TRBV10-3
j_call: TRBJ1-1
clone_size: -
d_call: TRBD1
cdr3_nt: TGTGCCATCAGTGAGCCAGGGACAGGGAGGAACACTGAAGCTTTCTTT
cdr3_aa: CAISEPGTGRNTEAFF

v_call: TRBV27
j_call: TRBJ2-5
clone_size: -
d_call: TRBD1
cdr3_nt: TGTGCCAGCAGTTTATCTTCCGGGACAGGGGAAGAGACCCAGTACTTC
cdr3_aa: CASSLSSGTGEETQYF

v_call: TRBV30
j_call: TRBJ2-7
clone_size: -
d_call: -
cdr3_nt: TGTGCCTGGAGTTTGACAGCTGACTCCTACGAGCAGTACTTC
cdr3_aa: CAWSLTADSYEQYF

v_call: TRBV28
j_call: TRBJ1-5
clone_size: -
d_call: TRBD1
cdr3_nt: TGTGCCAGCAGGGGGACAGGGACTAGCAATCAGCCCCAGCATTTT
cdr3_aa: CASRGTGTSNQPQHF

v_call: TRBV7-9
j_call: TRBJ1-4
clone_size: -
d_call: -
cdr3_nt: TGTGCCAGCAGCTTAGCGGGGGGTAATGAAAAACTGTTTTTT
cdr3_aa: CASSLAGGNEKLFF

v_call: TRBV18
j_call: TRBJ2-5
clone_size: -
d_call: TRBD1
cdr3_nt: TGTGCCAGCTCAGGATCGGGACAGGGACGGGAGACCCAGTACTTC
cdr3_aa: CASSGSGQGRETQYF

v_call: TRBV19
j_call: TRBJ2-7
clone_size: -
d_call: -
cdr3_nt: TGTGCCAGTAGTATAGATCAGGGGGCGGGGGCCTCCTACGAGCAGTACTTC
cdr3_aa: CASSIDQGAGASYEQYF

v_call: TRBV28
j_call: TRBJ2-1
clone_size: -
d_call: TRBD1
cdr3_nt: TGTGCCAGCAGTCCAACGACAGGGGCCTACAATGAGCAGTTCTTC
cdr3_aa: CASSPTTGAYNEQFF

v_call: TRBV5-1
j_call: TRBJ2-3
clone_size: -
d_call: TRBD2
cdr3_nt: TGCGCCAGCAGCTTCGGTCTAGCGGGAGATAGCACAGATACGCAGTATTTT
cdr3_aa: CASSFGLAGDSTDTQYF

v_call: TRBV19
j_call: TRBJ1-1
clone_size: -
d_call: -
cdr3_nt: TGTGCCAGTAGTGCTACAGGACCTAACACTGAAGCTTTCTTT
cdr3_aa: CASSATGPNTEAFF

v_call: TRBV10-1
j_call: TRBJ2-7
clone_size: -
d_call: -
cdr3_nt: TGCGCCAGCAGTGACAGCGAGGGCTCCTACGAGCAGTACTTC
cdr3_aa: CASSDSEGSYEQYF

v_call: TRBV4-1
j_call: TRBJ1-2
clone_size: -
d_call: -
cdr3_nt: TGCGCCAGCAGCCCGCAGGTAAACTATGGCTACACCTTC
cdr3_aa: CASSPQVNYGYTF

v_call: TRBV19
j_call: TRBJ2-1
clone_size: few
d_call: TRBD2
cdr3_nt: TGTGCCAGTAGTATACGGCGGGTAACTAGCGGGGGGGCCTATGAGCAGTTCTTC
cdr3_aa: CASSIRRVTSGGAYEQFF

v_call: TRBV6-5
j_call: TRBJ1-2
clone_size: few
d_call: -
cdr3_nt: TGTGCCAGCAGTTACAGTTTAGGTCAGGGAACTTATGGCTACACCTTC
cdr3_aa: CASSYSLGQGTYGYTF

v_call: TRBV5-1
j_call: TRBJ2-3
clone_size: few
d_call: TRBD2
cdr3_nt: TGCGCCAGCAGCTCCGGGGGGGGGAGCCCCGGGACAGATACGCAGTATTTT
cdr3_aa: CASSSGGGSPGTDTQYF

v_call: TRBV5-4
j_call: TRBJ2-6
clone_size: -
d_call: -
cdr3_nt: TGTGCCAGCAGCCCCCGTGGTAGTGATGGGGCCAACGTCCTGACTTTC
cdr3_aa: CASSPRGSDGANVLTF

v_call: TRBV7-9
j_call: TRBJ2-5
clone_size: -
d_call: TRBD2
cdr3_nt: TGTGCCAGCAGCTTGGGTAGCGGGGCCCAAGAGACCCAGTACTTC
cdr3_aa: CASSLGSGAQETQYF

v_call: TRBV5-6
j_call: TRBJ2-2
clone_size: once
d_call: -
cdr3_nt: TGTGCCAGCAGCTTGGGGAGGGACACCGGGGAGCTGTTTTTT
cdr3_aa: CASSLGRDTGELFF

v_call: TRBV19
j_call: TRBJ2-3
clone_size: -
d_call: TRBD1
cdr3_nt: TGTGCCAGTAGTGATTCCGGGACAGGGGTAGCTGATACGCAGTATTTT
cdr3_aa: CASSDSGTGVADTQYF

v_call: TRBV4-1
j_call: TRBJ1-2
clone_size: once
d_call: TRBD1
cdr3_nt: TGCGCCAGCAGCCGCCGGGACAGGGACTATGGCTACACCTTC
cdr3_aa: CASSRRDRDYGYTF

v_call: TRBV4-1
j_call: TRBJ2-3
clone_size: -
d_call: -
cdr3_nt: TGCGCCAGCAGCCAAGAGGCTTATAGCACAGATACGCAGTATTTT
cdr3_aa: CASSQEAYSTDTQYF

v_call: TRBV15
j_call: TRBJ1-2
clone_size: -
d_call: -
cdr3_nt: TGTGCCACCAGCACCCTGACGGGGGTGGACTATGGCTACACCTTC
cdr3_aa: CATSTLTGVDYGYTF

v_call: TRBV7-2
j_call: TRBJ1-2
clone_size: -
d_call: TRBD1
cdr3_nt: TGTGCCAGCAGCCCTAAGGGGGGACAGGGGGCGGTAGGCTACACCTTC
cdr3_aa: CASSPKGGQGAVGYTF

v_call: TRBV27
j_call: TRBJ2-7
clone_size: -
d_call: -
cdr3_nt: TGTGCCAGCAGCAGTTTCGTACGGACAGCCGACTACGAGCAGTACTTC
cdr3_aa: CASSSFVRTADYEQYF

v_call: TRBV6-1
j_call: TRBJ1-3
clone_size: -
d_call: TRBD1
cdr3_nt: TGTGCCAGCAGTGGACAGGGGGGTGGGAACACCATATATTTT
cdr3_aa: CASSGQGGGNTIYF

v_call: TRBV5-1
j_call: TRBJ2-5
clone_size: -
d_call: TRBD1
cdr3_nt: TGCGCCAGCAGCTGGGGGACAGGGGAGCAAGAGACCCAGTACTTC
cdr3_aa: CASSWGTGEQETQYF

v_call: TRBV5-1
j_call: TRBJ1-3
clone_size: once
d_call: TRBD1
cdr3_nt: TGCGCCAGCAGGTCCGGGACAGGGGATGGAAACACCATATATTTT
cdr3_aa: CASRSGTGDGNTIYF

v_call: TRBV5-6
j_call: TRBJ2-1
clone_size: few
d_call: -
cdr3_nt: TGTGCCAGCAGCCTTCAGGGCCCGGGCCTCTCCTACAATGAGCAGTTCTTC
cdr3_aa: CASSLQGPGLSYNEQFF

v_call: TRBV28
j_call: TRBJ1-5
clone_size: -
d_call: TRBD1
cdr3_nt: TGTGCCAGCAGTTTATACAGGGGGCGAAGCAATCAGCCCCAGCATTTT
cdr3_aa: CASSLYRGRSNQPQHF

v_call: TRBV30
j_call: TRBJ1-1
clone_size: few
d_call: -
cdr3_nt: TGTGCCTCGTCGACAGTGAACACTGAAGCTTTCTTT
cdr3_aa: CASSTVNTEAFF

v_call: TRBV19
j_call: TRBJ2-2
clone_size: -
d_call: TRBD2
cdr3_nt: TGTGCCACGAGGGGTAGCGGGGTACGAAGCACCGGGGAGCTGTTTTTT
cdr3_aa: CATRGSGVRSTGELFF

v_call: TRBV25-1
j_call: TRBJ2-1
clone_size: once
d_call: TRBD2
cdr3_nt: TGTGCCAGCACCCCCGGACTAGCGGGAGTTCACAATGAGCAGTTCTTC
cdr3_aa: CASTPGLAGVHNEQFF

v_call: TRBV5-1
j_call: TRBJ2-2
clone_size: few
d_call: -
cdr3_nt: TGCGCCAGCAGCTTGGCGGTAAACACCGGGGAGCTGTTTTTT
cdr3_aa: CASSLAVNTGELFF

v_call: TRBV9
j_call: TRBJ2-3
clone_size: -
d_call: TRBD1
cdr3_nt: TGTGCCAGCAGCGTAGGGACAGGGGTTGGGGATACGCAGTATTTT
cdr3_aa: CASSVGTGVGDTQYF

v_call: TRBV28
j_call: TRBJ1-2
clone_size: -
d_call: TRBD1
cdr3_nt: TGTGCCAGCAGTTTAGACAGGGGAAGGGGCGGCTACACCTTC
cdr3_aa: CASSLDRGRGGYTF

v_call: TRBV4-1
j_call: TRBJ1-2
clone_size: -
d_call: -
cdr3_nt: TGCGCCAGCAGTCAAGATGCGCGGGTTTGGAACTATGGCTACACCTTC
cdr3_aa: CASSQDARVWNYGYTF

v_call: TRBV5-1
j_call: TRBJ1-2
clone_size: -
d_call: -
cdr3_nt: TGCGCCAGCAGCTTGGACCCCCACGGGGAGGAAGGCTACACCTTC
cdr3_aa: CASSLDPHGEEGYTF

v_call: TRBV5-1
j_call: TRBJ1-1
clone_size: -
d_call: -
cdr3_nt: TGCGCCAGCAGCTTGCAGTCCTCGAACACTGAAGCTTTCTTT
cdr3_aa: CASSLQSSNTEAFF

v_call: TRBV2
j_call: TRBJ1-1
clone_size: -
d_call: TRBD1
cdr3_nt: TGTGCCAGCAGTCCGGACAGGAAGAACACTGAAGCTTTCTTT
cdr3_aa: CASSPDRKNTEAFF

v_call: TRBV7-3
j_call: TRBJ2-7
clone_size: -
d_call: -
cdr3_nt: TGTGCCAGCAGCACGGGGGGCCACTACGAGCAGTACTTC
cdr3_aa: CASSTGGHYEQYF